What follows are 12 T cell receptor beta chains derived from one specimen sequenced in a study of cytotoxic CD8 clonotypes in ibrutinib-treated CLL. TCRdb keeps only in-frame clones here, not all; method: immunoSEQ multiplex PCR. This sample carries about 68,000 clones, approximately 71% of them seen once, and the ten largest clones take 5.7%. The specimen was PBMCs, collected after 12 months of ibrutinib treatment. These receptors originate from a human donor with chronic lymphocytic leukemia.

The V and J genes are TRBV7-9 and TRBJ2-3; TRBD2 matches at 7 bases. The ends lost 5 bases at V and 9 bases at J; junction bases unmatched: 17. This CDR3 spans 16 amino acids. Germline-derived CDR1 and CDR2 are SEHNR and FQNEAQ (reference sequence). CDR3 sequence: CASSPGPGGLSLTQYF. As DNA, the CDR3 is TGTGCCAGCAGCCCCGGACCGGGGGGTCTGAGCTTAACGCAGTATTTT.

V is TRBV7-2 and J is TRBJ1-1; TRBD1 is a possible D gene (5 bases). The ends were cut back, 7 bases at V and 13 bases at J, with 22 bases in the middle. The CDR3 consists of 13 residues. Germline lookup yields CDR1 SGHTA and CDR2 FQGNSA. The CDR3 here is CASILGPFRRGFF. The CDR3 coding sequence is TGTGCCAGCATACTTGGTCCATTCAGGAGGGGTTTCTTT.

This rearrangement joins TRBV5-1 to TRBJ2-5, with D hard to call. The CDR3 contains 14 residues. The germline gives CDR1 SGHRS, CDR2 YFSETQ. V gave up 0 bases and J gave up 4 bases, with 10 bases separating them. As DNA, the CDR3 is TGCGCCAGCAGCTTGGATGGGGTGGGAGAGACCCAGTACTTC. This codes for CASSLDGVGETQYF.

The CDR3 coding sequence is TGCGCCAGCAGAATTCAGGGGGTCGGCAATCAGCCCCAGCATTTT. Protein product: CASRIQGVGNQPQHF. V usage is TRBV10-1 and J usage is TRBJ1-5; TRBD1 matches at 7 bases. CDR1 and CDR2 from the germline V gene are WNHNN and SYGVQD (reference sequence). The CDR3 is 15 residues long. The J segment lost 2 bases and the V segment lost 6 bases, leaving 7 bases of the junction unmatched.

This clone was seen only a few times. The rearrangement joins TRBV13 to TRBJ2-3; D is uncertain. The CDR3 contains 12 residues. The V end lost 2 bases, the J end lost 9 bases, and 9 bases lay between the germline ends. Per the germline V gene, CDR1 is PRHDT and CDR2 is FYEKMQ (reference sequence). CDR3 nucleotide sequence: TGTGCCAGCAGCTTACTGGGTAGCACGCAGTATTTT. Translation gives CASSLLGSTQYF.

The rearrangement links TRBV5-4 to TRBJ2-3; 10 positions match TRBD2. J gave up 2 bases and V 3 bases, and 6 bases lay outside the gene matches. Germline-derived CDR1 and CDR2 are SGHNT and YYREEE (reference sequence). The CDR3 is 16 residues long. The CDR3 DNA reads as TGTGCCAGCAGCTCGGGGACTAGCGAGACCACAGATACGCAGTATTTT. This translates into CASSSGTSETTDTQYF.

The chain recombines TRBV6-6 with TRBJ1-2, with 10 bases identical to TRBD1. The CDR3 extends over 16 amino acids. Germline lookup yields CDR1 MNHNY and CDR2 SVGAGI (reference sequence). Trimming removed 6 bases from V and 0 bases from J; junction bases left unmatched: 7. The DNA for the CDR3 is TGTGCCAGCAGATTGGACAGGGGGGGAGCTAACTATGGCTACACCTTC. Amino acid sequence: CASRLDRGGANYGYTF.

The genes are TRBV4-3 and TRBJ1-4; TRBD1 matches 7 bases. The CDR3 is 17 amino acids. V shed 4 bases, J shed 4 bases, and the junction held 12 bases outside the gene matches. Germline CDR1 and CDR2: LGHNA and YSLEER. In nucleotides, the CDR3 is TGCGCCAGCAGCCTCCACCTGCGACAGGGTAGTAATGAAAAACTGTTTTTT. It yields the protein CASSLHLRQGSNEKLFF.

In this sample, this clone turned up a few times. The genes are TRBV7-2 and TRBJ1-5; 7 nucleotides agree with TRBD1. Germline V CDR1 and CDR2: SGHTA, FQGNSA. The junction had 8 bases not matched to a gene; V was cut back by 6 bases and J by 3 bases. The CDR3 spans 15 residues. CDR3 sequence reads: CASRKGGQANQPQHF. CDR3 coding DNA: TGTGCCAGCAGGAAAGGGGGCCAGGCCAATCAGCCCCAGCATTTT.

This clone was detected only a few times. This sequence joins TRBV14 and TRBJ1-1; no reliable D call. Trimming removed 2 bases at V and 4 bases at J, with 11 bases between. CDR3 length: 14 residues. Germline V gene lookup returns CDR1 SGHDN and CDR2 FVKESK. The CDR3 is CASSQNLGSTEAFF. DNA of the CDR3: TGTGCCAGCAGCCAAAATCTAGGGAGCACTGAAGCTTTCTTT.

This chain connects TRBV7-2 to TRBJ1-1; no firm D call. Germline V gene sequence: CDR1 SGHTA, CDR2 FQGNSA. V lost 3 bases and J 1 base, leaving 15 bases between the germline ends. The CDR3 has 16 residues. The CDR3 here is CASSFTTLNRNTEAFF. The CDR3 DNA is TGTGCCAGCAGCTTCACAACACTTAACAGGAACACTGAAGCTTTCTTT.

This sequence joins TRBV27 and TRBJ2-1; no firm D call. Trimming cost V 3 bases and J 15 bases, with 18 bases left between them. Per the germline V gene, CDR1 is MNHEY and CDR2 is SMNVEV (reference sequence). This CDR3 region has 13 residues. The DNA of the CDR3 is TGTGCCAGCAGTTTCTTGACTCTCCGGAGTTTGTTCTTC. This translates into CASSFLTLRSLFF.